These T cell receptor beta chains were read from a single sample in a study of T cells expressing NK-cell markers. After re-calling the 5' RACE reads, TCRdb lists one entry per CDR3 protein, DNA absent. The sample table sets out about 140,000 distinct CDR3 sequences. Sequencing input: blood T cells: a sorted CD56 or NKG2C T cell subset, CD4+ or CD8+ T cells, or bulk PBMC T cells (not recorded which). The receptors originated from a man aged 18 to 29 in good health. The CDR3 runs from the conserved cysteine through the conserved F or W.

j_call v_call cdr3_length cdr3_aa
TRBJ2-6 TRBV11-1 19 CASSLVGAGNRLRANVLTF
TRBJ2-2 TRBV7-9 14 CASTRGGNTGELFF
TRBJ2-2 TRBV6-1 15 CASGQVSKWTGELFF
TRBJ2-1 TRBV4-1 13 CASSQDTENEQFF
TRBJ2-1 TRBV4-1 11 CAGGSYNEQFF
TRBJ1-5 TRBV27 15 CASSFSGLLNQPQHF
TRBJ2-7 TRBV6-6 12 CASSGFLDEQYF
TRBJ2-7 TRBV5-6 15 CASSLFLGGFHEQYF
TRBJ2-7 TRBV19 17 CASSIAGTGDPSYEQYF
TRBJ2-3 TRBV7-8 16 CASSLGIAGRTDTQYF
TRBJ2-5 TRBV3-1 17 CASSQEEGLAFGETQYF
TRBJ2-1 TRBV7-2 16 CASSLGERLGGDEQFF
TRBJ2-5 TRBV3-1 14 CASSQGWTEETQYF
TRBJ1-4 TRBV28 11 CASSPNEKLFF
TRBJ2-5 TRBV12-3/TRBV12-4 13 CASSYPGEQTQYF
TRBJ1-5 TRBV7-9 17 CASSSTQGVNSNQPQHF
TRBJ2-5 TRBV5-1 14 CASSLRGAIETQYF
TRBJ2-5 TRBV12-5 14 CASELPGDEETQYF
TRBJ1-2 TRBV12-3/TRBV12-4 16 CASSWWGTAPNYGYTF
TRBJ2-7 TRBV2 12 CASALGSYEQYF
TRBJ2-6 TRBV3-1 20 CASSQTNNRPFGSGANVLTF
TRBJ1-2 TRBV20-1 12 CSAGTANYGYTF
TRBJ2-7 TRBV4-3 14 CASSRAEGSYEQYF
TRBJ1-4 TRBV5-4 15 CASSNSEDGDEKLFF
TRBJ1-2 TRBV29-1 12 CSAPAFPYGYTF
TRBJ2-7 TRBV3-1 15 CASSQFGTGPYEQYF
TRBJ1-2 TRBV2 14 CASSDRGLNYGYTF
TRBJ2-7 TRBV9 14 CASSPDQKGDEQYF
TRBJ2-1 TRBV12-3/TRBV12-4 14 CASSLWASPNEQFF
TRBJ2-2 TRBV12-3/TRBV12-4 15 CASSPQRAATGELFF
TRBJ2-3 TRBV7-9 16 CASSTRQDLLTDTQYF
TRBJ2-1 TRBV10-3 15 CAISESLSIYNEQFF
TRBJ2-2 TRBV7-9 15 CASSPPEGNTGELFF
TRBJ2-2 TRBV7-3 14 CASSQDINTGELFF
TRBJ1-5 TRBV15 16 CATSREWDRVDQPQHF
TRBJ2-1 TRBV7-8 16 CASSLMGEWVYNEQFF
TRBJ2-2 TRBV4-2 20 CASSQPGGVLPSPSTGELFF
TRBJ2-1 TRBV2 16 CASSEGFASSYNEQFF
TRBJ1-1 TRBV20-1 14 CSARADFGATEAFF
TRBJ2-7 TRBV2 12 CASSDLSYEQYF
TRBJ2-7 TRBV6-6 12 CASGGSGYEQYF
TRBJ2-5 TRBV7-9 14 CASSIGGLKETQYF
TRBJ2-3 TRBV11-2 19 CASSSQSGTSGWETDTQYF
TRBJ2-3 TRBV4-3 13 CASSQERGDTQYF
TRBJ2-7 TRBV5-1 14 CASSYVTGTYEQYF